The subject of this entry is one TCR beta chain. Per the study methods: Reference gene primer amplification gave estimated nucleated cell counts. TCRdb keeps only in-frame clones here, not all; method: immunoSEQ multiplex PCR. V and J calls and clone size follow that table, whereas D and trimming were derived from the DNA. The table lists hundreds of thousands of clones, around 90% of them singletons. V lost 3 bases, J lost 5 bases, and 7 bases stayed unmatched. The CDR3 has 14 residues. Looked up from germline, CDR1 is SGDLS and CDR2 is YYNGEE. Recovered status applied to Cohort 3 donors who had two consecutive negative PCRs. It also applied to those with clearance or with symptom resolution. This sample is drawn from a study of blood T cell repertoires in COVID-19. About the study: From the United States, Italy and Spain came samples of acute and convalescent COVID-19.

The source material was PBMCs or T cells enriched from blood (not recorded which). The sequence derives from a woman aged 18-29 years who had recovered from COVID-19. The genes are TRBV9 and TRBJ1-2, with 7 bases that match TRBD1. CDR3 nucleotides: TGTGCCAGCAGCGGCCCCGGGACAGCGTATGGCTACACCTTC. Its translation is CASSGPGTAYGYTF.